This T cell receptor (beta chain) appears in the sequencing data of a study of cytomegalovirus exposure and HLA in healthy donors. Details on this clone: Its antigen remains unidentified.

Whole-study findings and limits: Through in vitro validation, three CMV-associated chains were shown to be specific for CMV antigens. With later analysis, a missense DCLRE1C variant became linked to TCR beta V- and J-gene trimming.

This PCR relied on a set of 60 Vbeta primers and 13 Jbeta primers. Per the study methods: Later work found 65 million to 85 million unique TCR beta chains, with 10 million to 14 million shared. Measured with immunoSEQ multiplex PCR; TCRdb has only the in-frame clones, and not every one. For V, J and clone size, that table is used; D and trimming come from the DNA. The sample has 100,000 to 150,000 clones; roughly 70% are singletons. The CDR3 is made up of 15 amino acids. Trimming at V came to 5 bases and at J to 1 base, leaving 4 bases not matched to a gene. Germline-derived CDR1 and CDR2 are SGHVS and FNYEAQ.

The rearrangement joins TRBV7-6 to TRBJ2-7; 11 bases agree with TRBD1. The sequence was obtained from a man in his forties in good health and CMV-seropositive. What was sequenced was PBMCs. CDR3 sequence reads: CASSNRDRGSYEQYF. The CDR3 nucleotides are TGTGCCAGCAGCAACCGGGACAGGGGGTCCTACGAGCAGTACTTC.